Here is one T cell receptor (beta chain) with its context. The target antigen is unknown. This entry comes from a study of cytomegalovirus exposure and HLA in healthy donors. Study-wide findings and caveats: The study listed approximately 170 cytomegalovirus-associated TCR beta chains. Presence/absence analyses rested on an assumption that sequencing depth was roughly uniform across donors. Later analysis identified some 16,000 TCR beta sequences associated with HLA alleles, using a false discovery rate threshold of 0.05.

The PCR ran on 60 Vbeta and 13 Jbeta primers. TCRdb's copy holds only in-frame clones and misses some; the assay was immunoSEQ multiplex PCR. Of fewer than 80,000 clones in the sample, 75% were seen once. When sampled, the donors appeared nominally healthy, though they likely had unrecorded immune exposures. Trimming left V 3 bases short and J 2 bases short, with 12 bases between. The CDR3 spans 14 residues. In germline, CDR1 is SQVTM, CDR2 ANQGSEA. The sequence came from a woman between 35 and 50 years old in good health and CMV-seropositive. Sequenced: PBMCs. The chain carries TRBV29-1 and TRBJ2-3; a possible D gene is TRBD1 (5 bases). CDR3 in amino acids: CSVDAGPNTDTQYF. The CDR3 nucleotides are TGCAGCGTTGACGCAGGGCCTAACACAGATACGCAGTATTTT.